The 9 T cell receptor beta chains given below trace back to one sample, sequenced in a study of T cell repertoires in cytomegalovirus infection. These receptors are not linked to any known antigen. TCRdb re-analysed the reads in MiXCR, keeping a single row per CDR3 protein. The sample gives approximately 300,000 distinct CDR3 sequences, 25% of which show up once; approximately 12% is in the top ten. The input for sequencing was cultured PBMCs, taken from culture after CMV antigen stimulation. These receptors were collected from a human donor in good health (CMV status not recorded). Some clones in this sample may be carry-over from other donors' samples.

The chain uses TRBV27 and TRBJ1-1; the D is unclear. The CDR3 contains 14 residues. Germline V gives CDR1 MNHEY, CDR2 SMNVEV (reference sequence). With 3 bases removed from V and 1 base from J, the gap between germline ends came to 9 bases. This chain's CDR3 is CASSFGLGNTEAFF. DNA of the CDR3: TGTGCCAGCAGTTTTGGATTGGGGAACACTGAAGCTTTCTTT.

This clonotype was counted a few times. The V gene is TRBV7-9, the J gene TRBJ2-1; 8 bases match TRBD2. The J segment lost 0 bases and the V segment lost 5 bases, leaving 3 bases of the junction unmatched. The CDR3 totals 15 residues. The germline V gene has CDR1 SEHNR and CDR2 FQNEAQ (reference sequence). Here the CDR3 reads CASSISGISYNEQFF. CDR3 coding DNA: TGTGCCAGCAGCATTAGCGGGATCTCCTACAATGAGCAGTTCTTC. The variable domain in full, completed from reference TRBV7-9 and TRBJ2-1, reads DTGVSQNPRHKITKRGQNVTFRCDPISEHNRLYWYRQTLGQGPEFLTYFQNEAQLEKSRLLSDRFSAERPKGSFSTLEIQRTEQGDSAMYLCASSISGISYNEQFFGPGTRLTVL.

This chain links TRBV28 with TRBJ2-7, with D possibly being TRBD2 (6 bases). Trimming pared 2 bases from V and 9 bases from J, leaving 17 bases between. This CDR3 has 14 residues. Germline V lookup: CDR1 MDHEN, CDR2 SYDVKM. As DNA, the CDR3 is TGTGCCAGCAGTTTACATCCAGAGACTAGAGGGCAGTACTTC. Protein product: CASSLHPETRGQYF.

The chain is built from TRBV7-9 and TRBJ1-3, with no clear D. The CDR3 has 15 amino acids. Germline V gives CDR1 SEHNR, CDR2 FQNEAQ (reference sequence). V lost 2 bases to trimming and J lost 0 bases, with 8 bases between them. For the CDR3, the DNA is TGTGCCAGCAGCTTACAAGCAGTCTCTGGAAACACCATATATTTT. As protein: CASSLQAVSGNTIYF.

V is TRBV2 and J is TRBJ2-2; 14 bases are shared with TRBD2. This CDR3 has 16 amino acids. Germline trimming cut 8 bases from V and 5 bases from J; bases unmatched to any gene: 7. The V gene's germline CDR1 is SNHLY and CDR2 FYNNEI. The CDR3 DNA sequence: TGTGCCAGCGGGACTAGCGGGAGATTAGGGACCGGGGAGCTGTTTTTT. Encoded protein: CASGTSGRLGTGELFF.

V usage is TRBV11-2 and J usage is TRBJ2-3; D is unclear. The V gene's germline CDR1 is SGHAT and CDR2 FQNNGV. Trimming removed 3 bases from V and 2 bases from J, with 18 bases in between. The CDR3 runs to 17 residues. CDR3 loop: CASSFSPGLVYTDTQYF. The DNA for the CDR3 is TGTGCCAGCAGCTTTAGCCCCGGGTTAGTTTACACAGATACGCAGTATTTT.

This clonotype was seen more than once but under ten times. The rearrangement uses TRBV11-1 and TRBJ2-1; D may be TRBD2 (5 bases). V was trimmed by 4 bases and J by 4 bases, leaving 14 bases between them. CDR1 is SGHAT, CDR2 FQDESV, per germline (reference sequence). The length of the CDR3 is 15 residues. Here the CDR3 DNA reads TGTGCCAGCAGCTCACGACTAACCAATTACAATGAGCAGTTCTTC. Residues: CASSSRLTNYNEQFF.

This chain connects TRBV20-1 to TRBJ2-3, with 10 bases aligning to TRBD2. The germline V gene encodes CDR1 DFQATT and CDR2 SNEGSKA (reference sequence). The V and J ends lost 4 bases and 2 bases, in that order; junction bases with no gene match: 9. The CDR3 totals 16 residues. The CDR3 DNA is TGCAGTGCTATACGCCTAGCGGGAGCAGCCACAGATACGCAGTATTTT. Encoded protein: CSAIRLAGAATDTQYF.

This clonotype has a handful of counts. The chain employs TRBV29-1 and TRBJ2-1; D ambiguous. Trimming removed 1 base from V and 3 bases from J, with 7 bases in between. The CDR3 totals 13 residues. The V gene's germline CDR1 is SQVTM and CDR2 ANQGSEA. CDR3 loop: CSVEAENYNEQFF. CDR3 nucleotides: TGCAGCGTTGAAGCCGAAAACTACAATGAGCAGTTCTTC.